This record covers a single TCR beta chain. Antigen unknown. The sample originates from a study of T-cell memory formation after mild COVID-19. Study summary: Across donors, TCR clusters were largely donor specific.

V was pared by 8 bases and J by 0 bases, with 10 bases of the junction left unmatched. The CDR3 covers 15 residues. The authors produced TCR alpha and TCR beta cDNA libraries with sample barcodes and UMIs by 5'RACE using constant-segment primers. TCRdb itself ran the 5' RACE reads through MiXCR, one entry per CDR3 protein. The sample includes 200,000 to 250,000 distinct CDR3 sequences, 15% to 19% of them seen just once. Study-wide results and limits: Memory cells collected pre-infection included some clones that later responded, suggesting cross-reactive memory joined. Among CD4+ contracting clones, most were CM and EM, and CD8+ ones EMRA.

The receptor was isolated from an adult woman who had mild COVID-19 (a few samples of this study predate the infection). Cell type and time point are not known. Sequencing used PBMCs or a T cell subset sorted from them (not recorded which). The V gene is TRBV23-1, the J gene TRBJ2-7; 7 bases are shared with TRBD1. TRBV23-1 is treated as an ORF (open reading frame) with a function not yet certain. The CDR3 spells CASSESGDSSYEQYF. The DNA of the CDR3 is TGCGCCAGCTCAGAGTCCGGGGACAGCTCCTACGAGCAGTACTTC.